Below, 28 T cell receptor beta chains from the same sample are listed, as sequenced in a study of human T cells and chemical hapten exposure. Time point specified: patch test 1, 2 weeks after DPC sensitization. Treatment defined: therapeutic diphenylcyclopropenone sensitization with weekly scalp DPC. TCRdb independently ran MiXCR on the RACE reads; one entry per CDR3 protein. Of around 99,000 distinct CDR3 sequences detected, roughly 12% appear once; the ten largest clones hold 2.1%. The sequenced sample was whole blood, obtained in connection with sensitization to the hapten diphenylcyclopropenone (DPC). Receptors were obtained from a woman between 40 and 50 years old with alopecia areata. Some clones in this sample may be carry-over from other donors' samples.

This clonotype was seen only a few times. The chain joins TRBV28 to TRBJ2-7; 12 bases fit TRBD2. With V trimmed by 10 bases and J by 1 base, 5 bases remained unmatched. CDR3 length equals 14 residues. CDR1 MDHEN and CDR2 SYDVKM come from the germline V gene. The CDR3 reads CATRTSGTSYEQYF. DNA for the CDR3: TGTGCCACCCGGACTAGCGGGACTTCCTACGAGCAGTACTTC.

This clonotype showed up just a few times. This chain joins TRBV29-1 and TRBJ1-3; maybe TRBD1 (6 bases). From germline, CDR1 is SQVTM and CDR2 ANQGSEA. The V gene lost 6 bases and the J gene lost 1 base, with 13 bases spanning the gap. The CDR3 has 14 amino acids. The CDR3 is CSVGTGISGNTIYF. The CDR3 DNA sequence: TGCAGCGTGGGAACAGGGATTTCTGGAAACACCATATATTTT.

This clonotype was found a few times. The chain is built from TRBV28 and TRBJ1-2; unclear D gene. The germline V and J ends were trimmed by 6 bases and 8 bases, with 10 bases remaining between them. CDR1 and CDR2 from the germline V gene are MDHEN and SYDVKM. CDR3 length: 11 residues. The CDR3 coding sequence is TGTGCCAGCAGCGGGTCCTTAGGCTACACCTTC. It translates to CASSGSLGYTF.

V is TRBV29-1 and J is TRBJ2-3, with TRBD2 matching 11 bases. CDR1 and CDR2 from the germline V gene are SQVTM and ANQGSEA. V trimming: 3 bases; J trimming: 5 bases; junction bases outside the gene matches: 1. The CDR3 runs 13 residues. DNA for the CDR3: TGCAGCGTTGACGGACTAGCGGGAGATACGCAGTATTTT. This sequence encodes CSVDGLAGDTQYF.

This rearrangement joins TRBV6-1 to TRBJ1-5, with a weak D call TRBD1 (6 bases). The CDR3 is made up of 13 amino acids. Germline-derived CDR1 and CDR2 are MNHNS and SASEGT. V was shortened by 2 bases and J by 6 bases, with 8 bases between the two germline ends. CDR3 nucleotide sequence: TGTGCCAGCAGTGAAAACAGGGCTCAGCCCCAGCATTTT. Protein sequence: CASSENRAQPQHF.

This clonotype was found a few times. The chain employs TRBV11-2 and TRBJ2-5; D unresolved. This CDR3 comprises 13 residues. Trimming removed 4 bases at V and 5 bases at J, with 11 bases between. CDR1 is SGHAT, CDR2 FQNNGV, per germline. CDR3 nucleotides: TGTGCCAGCAGCTCCAAGCCAACGGAGACCCAGTACTTC. This codes for CASSSKPTETQYF.

This clonotype was detected only a few times. The chain carries TRBV28 and TRBJ2-7; the match to TRBD2 covers 10 bases. Germline CDR1 and CDR2: MDHEN and SYDVKM. Germline trimming cut 2 bases from V and 3 bases from J; bases unmatched to any gene: 4. The CDR3 spans 15 residues. The DNA of the CDR3 is TGTGCCAGCAGTTTACTAGCGGGAGCGGTCTACGAGCAGTACTTC. Protein: CASSLLAGAVYEQYF.

The chain links TRBV7-3 to TRBJ1-1; no definite D call. The CDR3 spans 12 residues. Germline values: CDR1 SGHTA, CDR2 FQGTGA. V was pared by 8 bases and J by 5 bases, with 12 bases between. The CDR3 DNA follows: TGTGCCAGCCGCTCGCGTGGGACTGAAGCTTTCTTT. Translated, it gives CASRSRGTEAFF.

The chain couples TRBV4-3 to TRBJ2-2, with D possibly TRBD1 on 5 matching bases. The germline gives CDR1 LGHNA, CDR2 YSLEER. This CDR3 has 16 amino acids. The germline V and J ends were trimmed by 3 bases and 3 bases, with 14 bases remaining between them. The chain's CDR3 is CASSQRQLSDTGELFF. CDR3 in DNA: TGCGCCAGCAGCCAGCGACAGTTGTCCGACACCGGGGAGCTGTTTTTT.

This sequence joins TRBV7-2 and TRBJ2-3, with a possible D match to TRBD1 (5 bases). This CDR3 spans 16 amino acids. Trimming pared 5 bases from V and 2 bases from J, leaving 17 bases between. Germline V gene data show CDR1 as SGHTA and CDR2 as FQGNSA. Here the CDR3 reads CASSHWTQPDTDTQYF. The CDR3 DNA is TGTGCCAGCAGCCATTGGACACAGCCAGACACAGATACGCAGTATTTT.

Only a few counts were recorded for this clonotype. The chain recombines TRBV25-1 with TRBJ2-1, with D uncertain. The CDR3 covers 15 residues. Germline assignment: CDR1 MGHDK and CDR2 SYGVNS. The germline V and J ends were trimmed by 2 bases and 6 bases, with 14 bases remaining between them. CDR3 DNA sequence: TGTGCCAGCAGTGAAATTTACCCTGCGGTCAATGAGCAGTTCTTC. As protein: CASSEIYPAVNEQFF.

This clonotype has a handful of counts. This chain connects TRBV4-2 to TRBJ1-6; D gene ambiguous. The CDR3 covers 15 residues. Germline values: CDR1 LGHNA, CDR2 YNFKEQ. V was cut by 1 base and J by 4 bases, with 8 bases left in between. The CDR3 loop reads CASSQVVDYNSPLHF. The CDR3 DNA sequence: TGTGCCAGCAGCCAAGTAGTGGATTATAATTCACCCCTCCACTTT.

V usage is TRBV20-1 and J usage is TRBJ2-3, with 10 bases fitting TRBD2. The CDR3 has 14 residues. With 6 bases clipped from V and 6 bases from J, the junction kept 9 bases outside the gene matches. From germline, CDR1 is DFQATT and CDR2 SNEGSKA (reference sequence). CDR3 nucleotides: TGCAGTGCAACCGGGACTAGCGTGCGGGATACGCAGTATTTT. Residues: CSATGTSVRDTQYF.

This chain connects TRBV9 to TRBJ2-2; D call uncertain. Germline assignment: CDR1 SGDLS and CDR2 YYNGEE. The V gene lost 4 bases and the J gene lost 3 bases, with 13 bases spanning the gap. The CDR3 covers 15 residues. DNA of the CDR3: TGTGCCAGCAGCTCCTCATCCTCGTACACCGGGGAGCTGTTTTTT. Translation: CASSSSSSYTGELFF.

This clonotype has just a few counts. The chain employs TRBV4-1 and TRBJ1-5; no firm D call. Germline V gene data show CDR1 as MGHRA and CDR2 as YSYEKL. Trimming shortened V by 0 bases and J by 2 bases, and 8 bases separated the two germline ends. The CDR3 loop spans 15 amino acids. The DNA for the CDR3 is TGCGCCAGCAGCCAAGATCTCCAGGGCAATCAGCCCCAGCATTTT. It translates to CASSQDLQGNQPQHF.

In this sample, this clonotype turned up a few times. The genes are TRBV12-3 or TRBV12-4 and TRBJ1-2, with a possible D match to TRBD1 (5 bases). This CDR3 comprises 12 residues. V shed 4 bases and J shed 2 bases, with 5 bases lying between them. CDR3 residues: CASSYRNYGYTF. The CDR3 DNA sequence: TGTGCCAGCAGTTACAGGAACTATGGCTACACCTTC.

This clonotype was observed a few times. This rearrangement joins TRBV29-1 to TRBJ2-3; D possibly corresponds to TRBD1 (6 bases). Germline CDR1 and CDR2: SQVTM and ANQGSEA. With 6 bases removed from V and 1 base from J, the gap between germline ends came to 17 bases. This CDR3 spans 15 amino acids. In nucleotides, the CDR3 is TGCAGCGTGGAAACTACAGGGACCGGCACAGATACGCAGTATTTT. Translating it yields CSVETTGTGTDTQYF.

There are a few counts of this clonotype. The gene calls are TRBV27 and TRBJ2-7, with 10 bases identical to TRBD2. The CDR3 sequence is 16 residues long. Losses at the gene ends were 6 bases for V and 0 bases for J; bases not matched to a gene: 8. Germline lookup yields CDR1 MNHEY and CDR2 SMNVEV (reference sequence). The CDR3 nucleotides are TGTGCCAGCAGCGCAATCGCTAGCGGGAGCTCCTACGAGCAGTACTTC. Its protein product is CASSAIASGSSYEQYF.

This clonotype was counted a few times. This chain connects TRBV2 to TRBJ1-2; the D gene is possibly TRBD1 (5 bases). The CDR3 runs 17 residues. CDR1 and CDR2 from the germline V gene are SNHLY and FYNNEI. Between the trimmed V and J ends, which lost 6 bases and 6 bases, there was a span of 26 bases. The CDR3 reads CASSETVVGLPADGYTF. The CDR3 DNA sequence: TGTGCCAGCAGCGAAACCGTTGTGGGGCTGCCCGCGGATGGCTACACCTTC.

This clonotype was detected ten times or more. V and J are TRBV6-2 or TRBV6-3 and TRBJ2-1; a weak D match, TRBD2 (5 bases). The CDR3 has 15 residues. Germline V lookup: CDR1 MNHEY, CDR2 SVGEGT. Trimming removed 2 bases from V and 4 bases from J, with 12 bases in between. The CDR3 DNA is TGTGCCAGCAGTTACCCCAAGGACTTATACAATGAGCAGTTCTTC. This translates into CASSYPKDLYNEQFF.

The table lists this clonotype with many counts. The rearrangement uses TRBV3-1 and TRBJ1-5, with a tentative D call TRBD1 (6 bases). The CDR3 spans 14 residues. The ends were cut back, 4 bases at V and 3 bases at J, with 10 bases in the middle. Germline V gives CDR1 LGHDT, CDR2 YNNKEL (reference sequence). This CDR3 is CASSLQGINQPQHF. In DNA form, the CDR3 reads TGTGCCAGCAGCCTACAGGGCATCAATCAGCCCCAGCATTTT.

This clonotype has just a few counts. This rearrangement joins TRBV5-1 to TRBJ2-1; 8 nucleotides agree with TRBD2. This CDR3 region has 14 residues. J gave up 3 bases and V 6 bases, and 5 bases lay outside the gene matches. Germline V gives CDR1 SGHRS, CDR2 YFSETQ. CDR3: CASKTAGDYNEQFF. CDR3 DNA sequence: TGCGCCAGCAAGACAGCGGGAGACTACAATGAGCAGTTCTTC.

This clonotype was observed a few times. The chain recombines TRBV2 with TRBJ2-1, with a possible D match to TRBD2 (6 bases). Trimming took off 5 bases at V and 3 bases at J, with 14 bases between the two ends. Germline V gene sequence: CDR1 SNHLY, CDR2 FYNNEI. This CDR3 is built from 15 residues. CDR3 nucleotides: TGTGCCAGCAGTCAACGGCGGGACTTCTACAATGAGCAGTTCTTC. It yields the protein CASSQRRDFYNEQFF. Looking up the rest from reference TRBV2 and TRBJ2-1 gives the full variable domain: EPEVTQTPSHQVTQMGQEVILRCVPISNHLYFYWYRQILGQKVEFLVSFYNNEISEKSEIFDDQFSVERPDGSNFTLKIRSTKLEDSAMYFCASSQRRDFYNEQFFGPGTRLTVL.

There are many counts of this clonotype. The chain has TRBV25-1 and TRBJ2-5; D is possibly TRBD1 (5 bases). CDR1 and CDR2 (germline): MGHDK, SYGVNS. The CDR3 contains 14 residues. V lost 2 bases, J lost 5 bases, and 12 bases lay in between. The CDR3 sequence is CASSEVLGQETQYF. The CDR3 DNA is TGTGCCAGCAGTGAAGTCCTGGGGCAGGAGACCCAGTACTTC.

This clonotype was observed a few times. The rearrangement uses TRBV19 and TRBJ2-1; 10 bases align to TRBD2. The germline V gene encodes CDR1 LNHDA and CDR2 SQIVND (reference sequence). The CDR3 loop spans 16 amino acids. V was pared by 4 bases and J by 4 bases, with 7 bases of the junction left unmatched. CDR3 amino acids: CASSTPASGRYNEQFF. CDR3 bases: TGTGCCAGTAGTACCCCAGCTAGCGGGAGATACAATGAGCAGTTCTTC.

The chain couples TRBV4-1 to TRBJ2-1; TRBD2 agrees at 8 bases. The CDR3 runs 14 residues. Germline CDR1 reads MGHRA; CDR2 reads YSYEKL. J lost 14 bases, V lost 0 bases, and 9 bases had no gene match. For the CDR3, the DNA is TGCGCCAGCAGCCAAGATCCGATCGGGACTAGTGAGTTCTTC. Its translation is CASSQDPIGTSEFF.

This clonotype has a handful of counts. V and J are TRBV6-1 and TRBJ1-5; D gene ambiguous. This CDR3 is 14 amino acids long. Germline CDR1 is MNHNS and CDR2 is SASEGT. Trimming removed 0 bases from V and 4 bases from J, with 7 bases in between. CDR3 sequence (DNA): TGTGCCAGCAGTGAAGCCCATTTGAATCAGCCCCAGCATTTT. Its translation: CASSEAHLNQPQHF.

This chain joins TRBV7-2 and TRBJ2-1; no firm D call. The germline CDR1 and CDR2 sequences are SGHTA and FQGNSA. The CDR3 has 14 amino acids. Trimming stripped 1 base from V and 0 bases from J, with 4 bases between. The CDR3 bases are TGTGCCAGCAGCTTAGGGAACTCCTACAATGAGCAGTTCTTC. Its translation: CASSLGNSYNEQFF.